These T cell receptor beta chains were read from a single sample in a study of shared clonotypes between healthy human individuals. The method was immunoSEQ multiplex PCR; TCRdb's version includes in-frame clones alone and lacks a portion of them. The top ten hold around 14% of the sample, which has roughly 500,000 clones, roughly 77% seen once. Source material: PBMCs. The source of these receptors is a woman between 35 and 50 years old in good health. Some clones in this sample may be carry-over from other donors' samples. The CDR3 runs from the conserved cysteine through the conserved F or W. The D gene is left open where the match is weak. Clone size is not always given. Where it is, it says once, few, many or a class for expanded clones.

clone_size,j_call,d_call,v_call,cdr3_aa,cdr3_nt
.,TRBJ1-1,TRBD1,TRBV5-1,CASQTGTDVMNTEAFF,TGCGCCAGTCAAACCGGGACAGACGTTATGAACACTGAAGCTTTCTTT
once,TRBJ2-7,.,TRBV21-1,CASSKAATTGTGESEQYF,TGTGCCAGCAGCAAGGCCGCGACGACCGGGACAGGGGAATCCGAGCAGTACTTC
many,TRBJ2-5,.,TRBV7-9,CASSLAGGETQYF,TGTGCCAGCAGCTTAGCAGGGGGAGAGACCCAGTACTTC
.,TRBJ1-4,.,TRBV28,CASSSLAERAINEKLFF,TGTGCCAGCAGCTCCCTTGCGGAGCGGGCCATTAATGAAAAACTGTTTTTT
.,TRBJ2-2,TRBD2,TRBV9,CASSHGLAGLTGELFF,TGTGCCAGCAGCCACGGACTAGCGGGCCTTACCGGGGAGCTGTTTTTT
.,TRBJ2-7,TRBD2,TRBV28,CASRPGGGRKYEQYF,TGTGCCAGCCGGCCTGGGGGGGGGAGGAAGTACGAGCAGTACTTC
.,TRBJ1-2,.,TRBV4-3,CASSQDWLNYGYTF,TGCGCCAGCAGCCAAGACTGGCTGAACTATGGCTACACCTTC
.,TRBJ1-1,.,TRBV9,CASSVDTNTEAFF,TGTGCCAGCAGCGTAGATACTAACACTGAAGCTTTCTTT
once,TRBJ2-1,TRBD2,TRBV6-1,CASSELRLAVNEQFF,TGTGCCAGCAGTGAATTGAGACTAGCGGTCAATGAGCAGTTCTTC
.,TRBJ2-2,TRBD2,TRBV28,CASSSPSGSRGELFF,TGTGCCAGCAGTTCCCCTAGCGGGAGTAGAGGGGAGCTGTTTTTT
.,TRBJ2-1,.,TRBV4-1,CASSQVGSGINLQFF,TGCGCCAGCAGCCAAGTGGGCTCCGGGATTAACCTTCAGTTCTTC
.,TRBJ1-5,.,TRBV28,CASSPVGQPQHF,TGTGCCAGCAGTCCTGTCGGGCAGCCCCAGCATTTT
.,TRBJ2-7,TRBD1,TRBV5-4,CASSSGGQRGPYEQYF,TGTGCCAGCAGCTCAGGGGGCCAACGGGGCCCCTACGAGCAGTACTTC
.,TRBJ1-3,.,TRBV21-1,CASRRRSGNTIYF,TGTGCCAGTCGCCGGCGCTCTGGAAACACCATATATTTT
.,TRBJ1-1,TRBD1,TRBV19,CASSPRDRVHTEAFF,TGTGCCAGTAGTCCCCGGGACAGGGTACACACTGAAGCTTTCTTT
.,TRBJ2-7,TRBD1,TRBV7-9,CASSSYQRTGNYEQYF,TGTGCCAGCAGCTCATATCAAAGGACAGGGAACTACGAGCAGTACTTC
.,TRBJ2-6,TRBD1,TRBV7-9,CASSPQPGQGVPGANVLTF,TGTGCCAGCAGCCCACAACCGGGACAGGGGGTGCCTGGGGCCAACGTCCTGACTTTC
.,TRBJ2-1,.,TRBV5-4,CASRFVDSHNEQFF,TGTGCCAGCAGATTCGTGGACAGCCACAATGAGCAGTTCTTC
.,TRBJ2-7,TRBD2,TRBV19,CASSITSVYEQYF,TGTGCCAGTAGTATTACTAGCGTCTACGAGCAGTACTTC
.,TRBJ2-7,.,TRBV20-1,CSANSARQYF,TGCAGTGCTAACTCCGCCCGGCAGTACTTC
.,TRBJ2-3,TRBD2,TRBV10-2,CASNSGRSTDTQYF,TGCGCCAGCAATAGCGGGAGATCCACAGATACGCAGTATTTT
once,TRBJ1-2,TRBD1,TRBV7-8,CASSPGGEYYGYTF,TGTGCCAGCAGCCCAGGGGGGGAGTACTATGGCTACACCTTC
.,TRBJ2-7,.,TRBV7-2,CASSLVAGATYEQYF,TGTGCCAGCAGCTTAGTGGCAGGGGCCACCTACGAGCAGTACTTC
.,TRBJ1-1,.,TRBV7-2,CASSRTRMGTEAFF,TGTGCCAGCAGCCGAACCCGCATGGGCACTGAAGCTTTCTTT
.,TRBJ2-1,TRBD2,TRBV5-4,CASSLAGGPGNEQFF,TGTGCCAGCAGTTTAGCGGGAGGGCCGGGCAATGAGCAGTTCTTC